This T cell receptor beta chain was retrieved from a study of radiotherapy plus CTLA-4 blockade in lung cancer (dated by TCRdb to 2017 to 2018). Regarding the research as a whole: Objective responses occurred in 15% to 20% of enrolled patients, and around 29% achieved disease control. General findings and caveats noted by the study authors: Early dynamic changes in blood T cell clones, together with increased serum interferon-beta after radiation, were reported as the strongest predictors of response. After treatment with radiotherapy and ipilimumab, TCR clones that originated in tumors expanded in peripheral blood.

Libraries were made using the immunoSEQ multiplex PCR assay. TCRdb took over this immuneACCESS table, retaining in-frame rearrangements with V and J assigned. Such tables are incomplete; in checked studies, under half of the missing clones stem from an unresolved V gene, and the remainder is unexplained. A total of about 54,000 clones appear in this sample, roughly 80% of them only once. Roughly 2.9% of the sample comes from the top ten. The study tested focal radiation therapy combined with CTLA-4 blockade (ipilimumab) in patients with chemo-refractory metastatic non-small-cell lung cancer. As regards this clone: What antigen it recognizes has not been identified. Base qualities are missing; no much larger clone stands one base away.

The specimen was peripheral blood, collected from a patient treated with radiotherapy plus ipilimumab. The receptor's source is a human donor with non-small cell lung cancer who had a partial response to radiotherapy plus ipilimumab.

CDR3 sequence: CASSLDGNTEAFF. In nucleotide form, the sequence is TGTGCCAGCAGCTTAGACGGGAACACTGAAGCTTTCTTT. This chain joins TRBV11-1 to TRBJ1-1, with no confidently assigned D gene. The CDR3 goes from the cysteine to the phenylalanine over 13 residues. Only the CDR3 portion is preserved as DNA: 39 bases, with reading frame beginning at the first base. From a lookup of the germline V gene (reference sequence), CDR1 and CDR2 are SGHAT and FQDESV. At the junction V is shortened by 1 base and J by 1 base, with 4 bases in between.